This T cell receptor beta chain was recorded in a study of somatic mutations in cytotoxic T cells in rheumatoid arthritis. TCRdb keeps only in-frame clones here, not all; method: immunoSEQ multiplex PCR. The sample lists 15,000 to 20,000 clones, approximately 80% occurring once. The sequence came from an adult with rheumatoid arthritis. The sample was CD8+ T cells sorted from blood.

The CDR3 protein is CASNPNRGLQETQYF. DNA for the CDR3: TGTGCCAGCAACCCCAACAGGGGGTTGCAAGAGACCCAGTACTTC. This rearrangement joins TRBV28 to TRBJ2-5, with 8 bases aligning to TRBD1. Germline CDR1 is MDHEN and CDR2 is SYDVKM. The CDR3 runs to 15 residues. Trimming at V came to 7 bases and at J to 2 bases, leaving 9 bases not matched to a gene.